The next 22 T cell receptor beta chains were all read from a single sample in a study of regulatory T cells in long-lasting Graves disease. Both iRepertoire HTBI primers and Arm-PCR of CDR3 regions were used to build the TCR beta libraries. MiXCR was run by TCRdb on the multiplex PCR reads, yielding one entry per CDR3 protein. The sample carries around 420,000 distinct CDR3 sequences, approximately 15% recorded once. Sample time point: newly diagnosed GD, antithyroid drugs for less than 3 months. The TCR library used RNA extracted from PBMCs. The data were also submitted as part of a second study, on T cells in Graves' hyperthyroidism and ophthalmopathy.

Sequenced material: peripheral blood mononuclear cells (PBMCs), taken at new diagnosis, from a patient treated with antithyroid drugs. All receptors derive from a woman in her thirties or forties with Graves disease.

The gene calls are TRBV7-9 and TRBJ2-4; tentatively, D is TRBD1 (6 bases). This CDR3 has 16 amino acids. Germline-derived CDR1 and CDR2 are SEHNR and FQNEAQ (reference sequence). V shed 4 bases and J shed 7 bases, with 20 bases lying between them. This CDR3 is CASSYPRNEGGNIQYF. In DNA form, the CDR3 reads TGTGCCAGCAGCTACCCCCGTAACGAAGGGGGTAACATTCAGTACTTC.

There are many counts of this clonotype. This rearrangement joins TRBV6-2 or TRBV6-3 to TRBJ2-1; TRBD2 matches 12 bases. Looked up from germline, CDR1 is MNHEY and CDR2 is SVGEGT. V was clipped by 0 bases and J by 9 bases; unmatched bases: 15. The CDR3 extends over 19 amino acids. This CDR3 is CASSYSGLAGMGGRFEQFF. The CDR3 DNA is TGTGCCAGCAGTTACTCGGGACTAGCGGGCATGGGAGGGAGGTTTGAGCAGTTCTTC.

This clonotype was detected many times. The gene calls are TRBV11-2 and TRBJ2-7; the D is unclear. Per the germline V gene, CDR1 is SGHAT and CDR2 is FQNNGV. Trimming stripped 1 base from V and 3 bases from J, with 4 bases between. CDR3 size: 12 residues. CDR3: CASSLGLYEQYF. CDR3 coding DNA: TGTGCCAGCAGCTTAGGCCTCTACGAGCAGTACTTC.

This clonotype showed up just a few times. V usage is TRBV30 and J usage is TRBJ2-3; D is unclear. Germline V lookup: CDR1 GTSNPN, CDR2 SVGIG (reference sequence). The CDR3 covers 11 residues. Trimming stripped 3 bases from V and 6 bases from J, with 7 bases between. The CDR3 region has the DNA TGTGCCTGGAGCGACGGGGATACGCAGTATTTT. It yields the protein CAWSDGDTQYF.

The rearrangement joins TRBV7-3 to TRBJ2-7; 9 bases map to TRBD1. From germline, CDR1 is SGHTA and CDR2 FQGTGA. The CDR3 contains 13 residues. The junction had 4 bases not matched to a gene; V was cut back by 5 bases and J by 5 bases. The CDR3: CASSPGQGNEQYF. The CDR3 region has the DNA TGTGCCAGCAGCCCAGGACAGGGGAACGAGCAGTACTTC.

Of note for this clonotype: The junction and the germline gene differ at one end; a read error may be behind it. The rearrangement uses TRBV5-1 and TRBJ1-1, with 9 bases lining up with TRBD1. Germline V lookup: CDR1 SGHRS, CDR2 YFSETQ. CDR3 length equals 14 residues. DNA of the CDR3: TGCGCCGGCAGCACCGGAGGGACAGGGCCTGAAGCTTTCTTT. Its translation is CAGSTGGTGPEAFF. The whole variable domain, filled in from reference TRBV5-1 and TRBJ1-1, reads KAGVTQTPRYLIKTRGQQVTLSCSPISGHRSVSWYQQTPGQGLQFLFEYFSETQRNKGNFPGRFSGRQFSNSRSEMNVSTLELGDSALYLCAGSTGGTGPEAFFGQGTRLTVV.

This clonotype was observed at least ten times. The chain uses TRBV7-2 and TRBJ1-5; D ambiguous. This CDR3 is built from 17 residues. Trimming removed 0 bases at V and 3 bases at J, with 15 bases between. CDR1 and CDR2 from the germline V gene are SGHTA and FQGNSA. CDR3 loop: CASSLASRYKPNQPQHF. The CDR3 DNA is TGTGCCAGCAGCTTAGCTTCTAGATACAAGCCCAATCAGCCCCAGCATTTT.

This clonotype showed up many times. V and J are TRBV12-3 or TRBV12-4 and TRBJ1-1; D is perhaps TRBD1 (6 bases). CDR3 length equals 14 residues. With 3 bases removed from V and 5 bases from J, the gap between germline ends came to 13 bases. CDR3 sequence: CASSFGGLGTEAFF. CDR3 coding DNA: TGTGCCAGCAGTTTCGGGGGGCTGGGTACTGAAGCTTTCTTT.

The chain combines TRBV5-8 with TRBJ2-1; D not certain. CDR1 SGHTS and CDR2 YDEGEE come from the germline V gene. The CDR3 contains 14 residues. The V gene lost 3 bases and the J gene lost 7 bases, with 14 bases spanning the gap. The CDR3 nucleotides are TGTGCCAGCAGCTCCCCCACGGGCTGGAATGAGCAGTTCTTC. This codes for CASSSPTGWNEQFF.

This clonotype came up many times. The chain recombines TRBV7-2 with TRBJ2-7, with 9 bases matching TRBD2. V dropped 2 bases and J dropped 2; count of bases not matched to a gene: 4. The CDR3 consists of 15 residues. CDR1 is SGHTA and CDR2 is FQGNSA in the germline V gene. CDR3 DNA sequence: TGTGCCAGCAGCTTAATAGCGGGAGAAACCTACGAGCAGTACTTC. Its protein product is CASSLIAGETYEQYF.

Written as DNA, the CDR3 is TGTGCCAGCAGTATCCCGCCGGGACAGGGGTTAAGGTCCTATAATTCACCCCTCCACTTT. Residues: CASSIPPGQGLRSYNSPLHF. The chain combines TRBV6-1 with TRBJ1-6; 10 bases fit TRBD1. V shed 5 bases and J 1 base; nucleotides not matched to a gene: 14. This CDR3 is 20 amino acids long. Germline V gene sequence: CDR1 MNHNS, CDR2 SASEGT.

This clonotype showed up just a few times. V is TRBV30 and J is TRBJ2-7; 8 positions agree with TRBD2. The CDR3 has 13 residues. V lost 5 bases and J lost 7; bases outside the gene matches: 10. The germline V gene has CDR1 GTSNPN and CDR2 SVGIG (reference sequence). The CDR3, as DNA: TGTGCCTGGGGCCCGGGAGGGGCGAGGGAGCAGTACTTC. Its protein product is CAWGPGGAREQYF.

This clonotype was detected only a few times. V and J are TRBV12-3 or TRBV12-4 and TRBJ2-7; D is uncertain. The CDR3 sequence is 14 residues long. The V gene lost 1 base and the J gene lost 5 bases, with 12 bases spanning the gap. The CDR3 spells CASSLGTLVDEQYF. The CDR3 bases are TGTGCCAGCAGTTTAGGAACGTTGGTGGACGAGCAGTACTTC.

This clonotype was observed at least ten times. The rearrangement joins TRBV7-9 to TRBJ2-1; a weak D match, TRBD2 (7 bases). This CDR3 is 16 amino acids long. CDR1 and CDR2 (germline): SEHNR, FQNEAQ (reference sequence). V was cut by 5 bases and J by 4 bases, with 18 bases left in between. The CDR3 coding sequence is TGTGCCAGCAGCCCTGGGGCGGGGGCGGGTTACAATGAGCAGTTCTTC. Amino acid sequence: CASSPGAGAGYNEQFF.

This clonotype was seen repeatedly, ten times or more. The chain employs TRBV28 and TRBJ2-7; a possible D gene is TRBD2 (6 bases). CDR3 length: 13 residues. Between the trimmed V and J ends, which lost 4 bases and 4 bases, there was a span of 11 bases. Germline V gene data show CDR1 as MDHEN and CDR2 as SYDVKM. CDR3 sequence reads: CASSSPAGYEQYF. As DNA, the CDR3 is TGTGCCAGCAGTTCTCCGGCGGGGTACGAGCAGTACTTC.

This clonotype has just a few counts. V and J are TRBV5-1 and TRBJ2-5, with 12 bases fitting TRBD2. This CDR3 spans 16 amino acids. V shed 4 bases and J 5 bases; nucleotides not matched to a gene: 9. The germline V gene encodes CDR1 SGHRS and CDR2 YFSETQ. CDR3 nucleotides: TGCGCCAGCAGCACCCAGGCTAGCGGGAGGGAGGAGACCCAGTACTTC. As protein: CASSTQASGREETQYF.

The V and J genes are TRBV20-1 and TRBJ2-3; the match to TRBD1 covers 9 bases. The CDR3 length is 14 residues. Trimming at V came to 6 bases and at J to 2 bases, leaving 6 bases not matched to a gene. CDR1 and CDR2 from the germline V gene are DFQATT and SNEGSKA (reference sequence). This CDR3 is CSATGQGNTDTQYF. The CDR3 DNA reads as TGCAGTGCCACCGGACAGGGGAACACAGATACGCAGTATTTT.

This clonotype occurred many times. The rearrangement uses TRBV28 and TRBJ1-5, with D unresolved. This CDR3 region has 17 residues. V was clipped by 2 bases and J by 15 bases, with 29 bases between them. Germline assignment: CDR1 MDHEN and CDR2 SYDVKM. The CDR3 loop is CASSLRTGLLRPRLVHF. As DNA, the CDR3 is TGTGCCAGCAGTTTACGAACGGGATTACTCAGACCGCGTTTAGTGCATTTT.

The rearrangement links TRBV6-1 to TRBJ1-5; D is unresolved. The CDR3 totals 14 residues. Trimming pared 6 bases from V and 1 base from J, leaving 10 bases between. Germline V gives CDR1 MNHNS, CDR2 SASEGT. CDR3 loop: CASSRGRSNQPQHF. The CDR3 DNA reads TGTGCCAGCAGCCGCGGACGGAGCAATCAGCCCCAGCATTTT.

The chain uses TRBV7-8 and TRBJ2-1; TRBD2 aligns across 12 bases. Germline trimming cut 4 bases from V and 8 bases from J; bases unmatched to any gene: 6. The CDR3 spans 15 residues. Germline CDR1 reads SGHVS; CDR2 reads FQNEAQ. The chain's CDR3 is CASSSSGRARDEQFF. For the CDR3, the DNA is TGTGCCAGCAGCTCTAGCGGGAGGGCCCGCGATGAGCAGTTCTTC.

This clonotype was found many times. The chain combines TRBV2 with TRBJ1-1; no reliable D call. Germline loops: CDR1 SNHLY, CDR2 FYNNEI. Between the trimmed V and J ends, which lost 4 bases and 2 bases, there was a span of 11 bases. This CDR3 comprises 14 residues. CDR3 loop: CASSVFDTNTEAFF. The CDR3 nucleotides read TGTGCCAGCAGTGTTTTCGACACTAACACTGAAGCTTTCTTT.

This clonotype was counted at least ten times. The chain combines TRBV27 with TRBJ2-2; 7 nucleotides line up with TRBD2. The V gene's germline CDR1 is MNHEY and CDR2 SMNVEV (reference sequence). V was clipped by 7 bases and J by 1 base; unmatched bases: 9. The CDR3 extends over 16 amino acids. CDR3 region: CASKPLRERNTGELFF. The CDR3 DNA follows: TGTGCCAGCAAACCCCTGCGGGAGCGGAACACCGGGGAGCTGTTTTTT.